This T cell receptor beta chain emerged from a study of blood T cell repertoires in COVID-19 (TCRdb year 2020). At the level of the whole study: The collaborator samples originated in the United States, Italy and Spain and spanned the acute and convalescent phases of COVID-19. The material from the prospective study consisted of cDNA or gDNA derived from T cells, B-cell-depleted T cells, or PBMCs. A de-identified subject ID, COVID-19 status, age in years and sex were almost always included in the sample metadata. The dataset comprised deeply sampled blood TCRbeta repertoires from subjects exposed to, actively infected with, or recovered from COVID-19. Where available, HLA class I and class II types were taken from metadata supplied by the sample provider and were not determined by assay-based typing. A freely available public database, intended as a resource for researchers studying the immune response to SARS-CoV-2, is where the repertoires were released. The samples were drawn from the first 160 participants of the ongoing ImmuneRACE study and from 1,254 subjects provided by 6 global collaborators. What the authors observed across the whole study: How much clinical and demographic metadata was included differed by source and by participant, and the metadata was provided uncurated.

From a lookup of the germline V gene, CDR1 and CDR2 are SNHLY and FYNNEI. The cysteine opens and the phenylalanine closes a CDR3 of 17 amino acids. The sequence is cut down to CDR3 DNA, 51 bases in frame from base 1. V ends up 5 bases short and J 1 base short, with an unmatched junction base count of 4. Collaborating institutions collected whole blood in K2EDTA tubes following their own protocols. Collaborator samples were shipped for TCRbeta analysis as frozen whole blood, isolated PBMCs, or DNA extracted from either sample type. The immunoSEQ Assay, a bias-controlled multiplex PCR, was used to amplify TCRbeta CDR3 regions from genomic DNA. The study's processing was this. Nucleated cell counts per sample were estimated from amplification of reference gene primers within the assay. To quantify the absolute abundance of each unique TCRbeta CDR3 rearrangement, sequence reads were collapsed and filtered. For each sample, productive Simpson clonality was calculated by taking the square root of Simpson's diversity index across productive rearrangements. TCRdb holds this immuneACCESS table with in-frame rearrangements only. Some clones are missing; in checked studies, unresolved V genes explain under half, and the rest has no known cause. D and trimming come from the DNA, and the V and J calls and clone size come from that table. The sample yields 200,000 to 250,000 clones; about four fifths were counted once. The ten largest clones represent more than 2% of the sample.

About this clone: Its specific antigen is unknown. Base quality data are lacking; no much larger clone is found one base away.

This TCR derives from a woman in her sixties with acute or convalescent COVID-19. Sequenced input: peripheral blood. Rearrangement joined TRBV2 to TRBJ2-6; 11 bases in the junction line up with TRBD1. The encoded CDR3 is CASSRTGGASGANVLTF. The bases read TGTGCCAGCAGTCGGACAGGGGGCGCGTCTGGGGCCAACGTCCTGACTTTC.